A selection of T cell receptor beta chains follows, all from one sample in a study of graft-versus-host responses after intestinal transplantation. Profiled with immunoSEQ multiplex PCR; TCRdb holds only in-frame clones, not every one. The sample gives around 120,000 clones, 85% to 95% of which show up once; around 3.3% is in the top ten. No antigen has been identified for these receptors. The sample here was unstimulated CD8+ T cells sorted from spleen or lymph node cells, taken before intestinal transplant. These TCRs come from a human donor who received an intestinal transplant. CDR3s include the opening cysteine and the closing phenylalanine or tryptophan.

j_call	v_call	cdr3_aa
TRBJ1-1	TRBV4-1	CASSQGRGGDTEAFF
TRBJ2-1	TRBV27	CASSLSARGNEQFF
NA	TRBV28	CASRAAGLGYEQYF
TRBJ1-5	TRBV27	CASSLGNQPQHF
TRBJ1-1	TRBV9	CASSVGVTGKNTEAFF
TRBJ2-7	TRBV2	CASDRGRYEQYF
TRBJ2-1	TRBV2	CASSGIPGLAEGGFF
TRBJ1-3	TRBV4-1	CASSQDSGFGNTIYF
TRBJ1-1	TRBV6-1	CASSGRGWTEAFF
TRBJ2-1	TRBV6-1	CASSEVITLMDNEQFF
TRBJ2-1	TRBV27	CASSLQYREKVQFF
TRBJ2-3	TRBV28	CASSFGDTQYF
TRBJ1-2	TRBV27	CASSLYSGAGYGYTF
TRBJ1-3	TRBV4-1	CASSPTAGEAPPGNTIYF
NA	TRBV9	CASSPWTSRGGYEQYF
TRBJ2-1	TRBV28	CASSPYRGVSYNEQFF
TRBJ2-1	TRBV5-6	CASSPGLAGELEQFF
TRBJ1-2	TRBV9	CASSAGLTYGYTF
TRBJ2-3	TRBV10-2	CASSPRQKLTDTQYF
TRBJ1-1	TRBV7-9	CASSLEGTSEAFF
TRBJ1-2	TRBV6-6	CASSYSTGGSGYGYTF
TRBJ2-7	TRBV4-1	CASSLQSGVRTYEQYF
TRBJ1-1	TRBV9	CASSTAAKSLDTEAFF
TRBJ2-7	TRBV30	CAWSERGTPYEQYF
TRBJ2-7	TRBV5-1	CASSLGAGGYEQYF
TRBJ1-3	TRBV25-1	CASSRGNTIYF
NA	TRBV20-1	CSARWEAEQYF
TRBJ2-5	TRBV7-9	CASSLGGRETQYF
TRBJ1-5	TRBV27	CASSLIGRGLGRNQPQHF
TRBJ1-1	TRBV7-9	CASSLAGHTNTEAFF
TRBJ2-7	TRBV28	CASSPGGTRYEQYF
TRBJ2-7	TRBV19	CASSPRGRYEQYF
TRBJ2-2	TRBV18	CASSGEAVRTPRTGELFF
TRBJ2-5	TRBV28	CASSLEGRAETQYF
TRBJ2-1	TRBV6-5	CASSYGGSSYNEQFF
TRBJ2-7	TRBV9	CASSASLSSYEQYF
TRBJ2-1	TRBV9	CASSVFLSNEQFF
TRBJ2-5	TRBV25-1	CATSFRHSQETQYF
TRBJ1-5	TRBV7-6	CDRRTGPRRPQHF
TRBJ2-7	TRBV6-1	CASSEFKAAGLYEQYF
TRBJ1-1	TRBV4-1	CASSQTLVQIRGLVTEAFF
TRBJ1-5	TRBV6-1	CASIDRGRIQPQHF
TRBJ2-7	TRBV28	CASSWAGQGYEQYF
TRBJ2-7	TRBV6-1	CASSELPTGNGYEQYF
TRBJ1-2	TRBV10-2	CASSETGIFYGYTF
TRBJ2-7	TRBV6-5	CASTVGPPYEQYF
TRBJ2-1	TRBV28	CASSLAASYNEQFF
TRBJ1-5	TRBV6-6	CASSYSAQPQHF
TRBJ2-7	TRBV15	CATARPDFDEQYF
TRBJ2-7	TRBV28	CASSFSGGKYEQYF
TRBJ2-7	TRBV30	CAWSVSQPSEQYF
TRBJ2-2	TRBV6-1	CARKDRRTGELFF
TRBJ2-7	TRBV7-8	CASSGRTGGFYEQYF